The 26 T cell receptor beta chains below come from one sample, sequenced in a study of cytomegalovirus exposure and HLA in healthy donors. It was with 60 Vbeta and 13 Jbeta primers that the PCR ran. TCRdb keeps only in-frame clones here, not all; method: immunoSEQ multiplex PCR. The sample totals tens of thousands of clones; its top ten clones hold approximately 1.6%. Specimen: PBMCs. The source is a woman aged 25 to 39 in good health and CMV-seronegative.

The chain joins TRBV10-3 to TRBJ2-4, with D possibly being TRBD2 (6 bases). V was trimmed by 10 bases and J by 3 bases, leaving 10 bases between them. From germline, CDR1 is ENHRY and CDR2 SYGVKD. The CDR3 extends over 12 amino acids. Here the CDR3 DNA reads TGTGCCACCGGGAGAAGCAAAAACATTCAGTACTTC. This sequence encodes CATGRSKNIQYF.

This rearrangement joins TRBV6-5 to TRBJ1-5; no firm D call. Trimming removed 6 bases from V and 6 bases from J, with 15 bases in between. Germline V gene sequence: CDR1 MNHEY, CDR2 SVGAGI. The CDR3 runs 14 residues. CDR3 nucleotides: TGTGCCAGCAGCCTCGACGGAGTTGCTCAGCCCCAGCATTTT. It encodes CASSLDGVAQPQHF.

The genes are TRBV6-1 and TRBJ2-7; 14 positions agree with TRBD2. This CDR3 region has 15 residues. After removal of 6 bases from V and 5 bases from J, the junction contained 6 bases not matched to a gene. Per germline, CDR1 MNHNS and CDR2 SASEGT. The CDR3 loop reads CASRRGTSGSDEQYF. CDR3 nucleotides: TGTGCCAGCAGGAGAGGGACTAGCGGGAGTGACGAGCAGTACTTC.

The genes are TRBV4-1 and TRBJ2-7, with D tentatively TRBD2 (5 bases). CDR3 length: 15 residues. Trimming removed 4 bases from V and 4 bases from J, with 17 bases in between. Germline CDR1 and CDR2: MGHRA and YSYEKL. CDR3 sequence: CASSLSPKRTYEQYF. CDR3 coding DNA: TGCGCCAGCAGCCTCTCTCCGAAGCGGACTTACGAGCAGTACTTC.

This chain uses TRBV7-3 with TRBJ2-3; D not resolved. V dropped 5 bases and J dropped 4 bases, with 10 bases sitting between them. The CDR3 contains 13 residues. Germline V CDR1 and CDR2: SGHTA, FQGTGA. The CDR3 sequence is CASSPVGADTQYF. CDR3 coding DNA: TGTGCCAGCAGCCCGGTGGGCGCAGATACGCAGTATTTT.

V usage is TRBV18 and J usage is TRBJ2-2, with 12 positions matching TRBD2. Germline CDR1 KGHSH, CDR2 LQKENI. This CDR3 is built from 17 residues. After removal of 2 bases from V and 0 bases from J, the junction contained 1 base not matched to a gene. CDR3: CASSPGLAGSNTGELFF. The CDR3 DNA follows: TGTGCCAGCTCACCAGGACTAGCGGGATCGAACACCGGGGAGCTGTTTTTT.

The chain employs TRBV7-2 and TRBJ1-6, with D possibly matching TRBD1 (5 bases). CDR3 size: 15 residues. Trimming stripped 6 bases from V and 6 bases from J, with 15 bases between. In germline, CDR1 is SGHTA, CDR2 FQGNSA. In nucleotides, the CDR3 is TGTGCCAGCAGGCCCGGGGGGATTACTAATTCACCCCTCCACTTT. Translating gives CASRPGGITNSPLHF.

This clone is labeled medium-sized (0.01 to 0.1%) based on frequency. CDR3 nucleotide sequence: TGTGCCAGCAGCCGCACCGTGCCGGCCTACGAGCAGTACTTC. This translates into CASSRTVPAYEQYF. This chain uses TRBV7-9 with TRBJ2-7; no firm D call. The germline V gene has CDR1 SEHNR and CDR2 FQNEAQ (reference sequence). This CDR3 contains 14 residues. The ends were cut back, 5 bases at V and 2 bases at J, with 13 bases in the middle. Supplemented by reference TRBV7-9 and TRBJ2-7, the full variable domain reads DTGVSQNPRHKITKRGQNVTFRCDPISEHNRLYWYRQTLGQGPEFLTYFQNEAQLEKSRLLSDRFSAERPKGSFSTLEIQRTEQGDSAMYLCASSRTVPAYEQYFGPGTRLTVT.

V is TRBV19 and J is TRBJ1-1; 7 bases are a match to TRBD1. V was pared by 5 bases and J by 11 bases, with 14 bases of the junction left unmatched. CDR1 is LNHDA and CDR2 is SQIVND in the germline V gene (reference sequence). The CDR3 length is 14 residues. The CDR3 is CASSDHRGNELAFF. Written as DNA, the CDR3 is TGTGCCAGTAGTGACCACAGGGGAAATGAGCTGGCTTTCTTT.

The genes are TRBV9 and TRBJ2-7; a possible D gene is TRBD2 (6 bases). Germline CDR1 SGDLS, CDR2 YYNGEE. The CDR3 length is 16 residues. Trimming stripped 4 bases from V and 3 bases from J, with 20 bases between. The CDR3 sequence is CASSPPLGGSVYEQYF. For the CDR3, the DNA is TGTGCCAGCAGCCCCCCCCTTGGGGGGTCGGTCTACGAGCAGTACTTC.

The chain's CDR3 is CASNFGQGALAEAFF. The CDR3 nucleotides read TGTGCCAGCAACTTCGGACAGGGGGCACTGGCTGAAGCTTTCTTT. V and J are TRBV6-6 and TRBJ1-1, with 11 bases fitting TRBD1. With V trimmed by 7 bases and J by 6 bases, 10 bases remained unmatched. Germline-derived CDR1 and CDR2 are MNHNY and SVGAGI (reference sequence). This CDR3 region has 15 residues.

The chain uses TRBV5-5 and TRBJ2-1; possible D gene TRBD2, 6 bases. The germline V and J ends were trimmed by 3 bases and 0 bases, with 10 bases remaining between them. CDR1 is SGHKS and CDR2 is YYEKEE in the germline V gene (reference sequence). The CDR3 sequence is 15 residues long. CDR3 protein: CASSSAGPSYNEQFF. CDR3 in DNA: TGTGCCAGCAGCTCCGCGGGGCCCTCCTACAATGAGCAGTTCTTC.

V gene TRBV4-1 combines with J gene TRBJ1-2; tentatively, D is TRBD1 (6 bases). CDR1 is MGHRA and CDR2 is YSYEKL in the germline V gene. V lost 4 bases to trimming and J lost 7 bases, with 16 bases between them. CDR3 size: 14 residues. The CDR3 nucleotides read TGCGCCAGCAGCCTTCTCGCGGGGGGCGGTGGCTACACCTTC. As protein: CASSLLAGGGGYTF.

The CDR3 is CASSETRGYQETQYF. Here the CDR3 DNA reads TGTGCCAGCAGTGAGACCAGGGGATATCAAGAGACCCAGTACTTC. The chain couples TRBV25-1 to TRBJ2-5; D may be TRBD1 (6 bases). CDR3 length equals 15 residues. Deletions cut 3 bases from V and 2 bases from J, with 13 bases between. Germline V CDR1 and CDR2: MGHDK, SYGVNS.

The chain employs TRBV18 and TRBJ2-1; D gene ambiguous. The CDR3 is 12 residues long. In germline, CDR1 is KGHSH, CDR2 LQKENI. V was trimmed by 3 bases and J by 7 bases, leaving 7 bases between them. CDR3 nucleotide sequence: TGTGCCAGCTCACCTTTAGCAAATGAGCAGTTCTTC. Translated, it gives CASSPLANEQFF.

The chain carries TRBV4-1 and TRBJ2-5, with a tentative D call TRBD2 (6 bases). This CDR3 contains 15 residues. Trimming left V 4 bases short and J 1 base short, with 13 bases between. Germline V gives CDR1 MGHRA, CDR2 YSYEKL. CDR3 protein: CASSLGGKGQETQYF. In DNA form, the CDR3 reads TGCGCCAGCAGCCTCGGAGGGAAAGGCCAAGAGACCCAGTACTTC.

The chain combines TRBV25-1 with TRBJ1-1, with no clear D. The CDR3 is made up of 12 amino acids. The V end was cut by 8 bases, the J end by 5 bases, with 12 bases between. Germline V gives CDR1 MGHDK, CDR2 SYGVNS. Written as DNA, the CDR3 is TGTGCCAGCGCTTCCTGGAGAACTGAAGCTTTCTTT. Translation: CASASWRTEAFF.

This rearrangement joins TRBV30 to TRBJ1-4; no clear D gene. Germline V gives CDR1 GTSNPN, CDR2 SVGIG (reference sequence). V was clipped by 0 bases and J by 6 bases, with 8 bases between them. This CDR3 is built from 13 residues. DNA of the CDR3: TGTGCCTGGAGTGTACGGAGAGATGAAAAACTGTTTTTT. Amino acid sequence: CAWSVRRDEKLFF.

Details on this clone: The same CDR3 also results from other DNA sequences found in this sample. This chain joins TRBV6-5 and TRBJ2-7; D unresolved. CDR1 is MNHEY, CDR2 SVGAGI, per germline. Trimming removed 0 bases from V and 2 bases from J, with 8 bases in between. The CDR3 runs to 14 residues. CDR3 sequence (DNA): TGTGCCAGCAGTTACTCGGGCAGCACCTACGAGCAGTACTTC. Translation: CASSYSGSTYEQYF.

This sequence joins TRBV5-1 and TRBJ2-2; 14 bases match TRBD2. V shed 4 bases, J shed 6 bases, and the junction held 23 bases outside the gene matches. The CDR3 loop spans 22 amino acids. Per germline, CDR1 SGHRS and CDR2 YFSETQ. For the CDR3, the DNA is TGCGCCAGCAGCCCGCAGGGGGCCAAAGGGACTAGCGGGAGTTGGTATGCCGGGGAGCTGTTTTTT. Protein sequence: CASSPQGAKGTSGSWYAGELFF.

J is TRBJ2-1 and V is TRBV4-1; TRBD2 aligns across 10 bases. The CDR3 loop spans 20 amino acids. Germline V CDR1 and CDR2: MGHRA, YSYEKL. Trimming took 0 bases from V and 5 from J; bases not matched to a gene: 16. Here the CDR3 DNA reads TGCGCCAGCAGCCAAGATAGACTCTCCGGGCTAGCGGGAGCCGACAATGAGCAGTTCTTC. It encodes CASSQDRLSGLAGADNEQFF.

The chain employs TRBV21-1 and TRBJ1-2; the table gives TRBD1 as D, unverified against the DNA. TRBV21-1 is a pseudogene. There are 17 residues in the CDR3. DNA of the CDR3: TGTGCCAGCAGCACACCGGCAAGGGGTCTGGCTAACTATGGCTACACCTTC. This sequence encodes CASSTPARGLANYGYTF.

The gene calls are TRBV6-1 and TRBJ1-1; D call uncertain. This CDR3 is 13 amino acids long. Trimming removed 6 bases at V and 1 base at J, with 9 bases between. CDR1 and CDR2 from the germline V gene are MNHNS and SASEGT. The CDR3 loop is CASRLGSNTEAFF. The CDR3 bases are TGTGCCAGCAGACTAGGATCGAACACTGAAGCTTTCTTT.

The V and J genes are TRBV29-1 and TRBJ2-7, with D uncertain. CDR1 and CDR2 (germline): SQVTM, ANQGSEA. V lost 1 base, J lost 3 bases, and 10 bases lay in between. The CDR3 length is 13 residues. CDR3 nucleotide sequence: TGCAGCGTTGAAGGCGGTGCGAACTACGAGCAGTACTTC. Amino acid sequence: CSVEGGANYEQYF.

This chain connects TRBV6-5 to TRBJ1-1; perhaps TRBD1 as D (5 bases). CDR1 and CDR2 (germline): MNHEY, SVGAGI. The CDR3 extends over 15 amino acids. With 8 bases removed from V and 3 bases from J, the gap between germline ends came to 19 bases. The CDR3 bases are TGTGCCAGCTTTCTTACCGGGACTTTGGACACTGAAGCTTTCTTT. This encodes CASFLTGTLDTEAFF.

CDR3 amino acids: CASSVVGTANTGELFF. In nucleotides, the CDR3 is TGTGCCAGCAGCGTAGTGGGCACTGCGAACACCGGGGAGCTGTTTTTT. V is TRBV9 and J is TRBJ2-2; D is ambiguous. Germline V lookup: CDR1 SGDLS, CDR2 YYNGEE. V was shortened by 0 bases and J by 0 bases, with 9 bases between the two germline ends. This CDR3 region has 16 residues.